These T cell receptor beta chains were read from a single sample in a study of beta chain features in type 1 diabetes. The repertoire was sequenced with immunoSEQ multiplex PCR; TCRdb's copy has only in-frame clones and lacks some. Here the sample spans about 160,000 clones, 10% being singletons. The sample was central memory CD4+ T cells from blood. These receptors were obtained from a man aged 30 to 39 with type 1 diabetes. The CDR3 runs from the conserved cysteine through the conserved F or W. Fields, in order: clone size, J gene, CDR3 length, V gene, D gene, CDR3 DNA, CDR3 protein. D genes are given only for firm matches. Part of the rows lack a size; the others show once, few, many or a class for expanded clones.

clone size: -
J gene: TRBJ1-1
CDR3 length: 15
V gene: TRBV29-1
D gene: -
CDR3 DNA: TGCAGCGTTGAAACTTACGGGGTAGGAGAAGGTGAAGCTTTCTTT
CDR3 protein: CSVETYGVGEGEAFF

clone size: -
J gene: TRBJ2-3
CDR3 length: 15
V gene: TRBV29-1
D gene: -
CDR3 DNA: TGCAGCGTTGCGAAGGGGTCGGGAGTGGCAGATACGCAGTATTTT
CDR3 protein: CSVAKGSGVADTQYF

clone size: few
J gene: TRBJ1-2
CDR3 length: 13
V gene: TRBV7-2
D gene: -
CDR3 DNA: TGTGCCAGCAGCTCGTATTGGTCAGGGGGCTACACCTTC
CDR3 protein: CASSSYWSGGYTF

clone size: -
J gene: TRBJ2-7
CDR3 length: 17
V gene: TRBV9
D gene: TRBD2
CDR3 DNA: TGTGCCAGCAGCGTAGACGGCGGTGGCGGGAGTCTGGGCGAGCAGTACTTC
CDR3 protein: CASSVDGGGGSLGEQYF

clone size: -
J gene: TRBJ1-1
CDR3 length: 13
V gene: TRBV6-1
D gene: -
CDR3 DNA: TGTGCCAGCAGTCCCAACGGGAACACTGAAGCTTTCTTT
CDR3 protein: CASSPNGNTEAFF

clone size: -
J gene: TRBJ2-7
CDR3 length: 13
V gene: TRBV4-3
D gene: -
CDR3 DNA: TGCGCCAGCAGCCAAGATGTTGCCTACGAGCAGTACTTC
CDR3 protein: CASSQDVAYEQYF

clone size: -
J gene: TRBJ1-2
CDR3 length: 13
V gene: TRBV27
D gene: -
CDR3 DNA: TGTGCCAGCAGTTCTTACTCGGAGAATGGCTACACCTTC
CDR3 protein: CASSSYSENGYTF

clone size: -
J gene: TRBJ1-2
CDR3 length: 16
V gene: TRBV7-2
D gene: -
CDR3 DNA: TGTGCCAGCAGCTTAGACCCAGACTATTCTAACTATGGCTACACCTTC
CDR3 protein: CASSLDPDYSNYGYTF

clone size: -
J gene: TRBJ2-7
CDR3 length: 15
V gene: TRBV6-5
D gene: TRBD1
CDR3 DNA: TGTGCCAGCAGTTACGGGTTAACAGGGGGCCACGAGCAGTACTTC
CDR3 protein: CASSYGLTGGHEQYF

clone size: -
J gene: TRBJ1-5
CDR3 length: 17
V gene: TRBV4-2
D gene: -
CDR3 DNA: TGTGCCAGCAGCCAAGATCCATTTGACAGTCTTAATCAGCCCCAGCATTTT
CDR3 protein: CASSQDPFDSLNQPQHF

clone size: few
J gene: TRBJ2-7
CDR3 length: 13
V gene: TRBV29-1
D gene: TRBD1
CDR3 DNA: TGCAGCGTTACTAGGACAGGATCCTACGAGCAGTACTTC
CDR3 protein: CSVTRTGSYEQYF

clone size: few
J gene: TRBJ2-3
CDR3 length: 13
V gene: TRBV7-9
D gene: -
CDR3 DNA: TGTGCCAGCAGCTTAGGCTCCGGGGATACGCAGTATTTT
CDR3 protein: CASSLGSGDTQYF

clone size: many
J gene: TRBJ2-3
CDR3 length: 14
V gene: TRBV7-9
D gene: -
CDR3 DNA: TGTGCCAGCAGCTTAGCAAGTACTAGCAGTACGCAGTATTTT
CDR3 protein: CASSLASTSSTQYF

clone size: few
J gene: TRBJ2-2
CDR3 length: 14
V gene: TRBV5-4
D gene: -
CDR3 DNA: TGTGCCAGCAGGGAGGGGCGAAACACCGGGGAGCTGTTTTTT
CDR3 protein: CASREGRNTGELFF

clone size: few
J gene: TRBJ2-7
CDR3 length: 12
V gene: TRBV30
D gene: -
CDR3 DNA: TGTGCCTGGAGTGGCAGGGGCTACGAGCAGTACTTC
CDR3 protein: CAWSGRGYEQYF

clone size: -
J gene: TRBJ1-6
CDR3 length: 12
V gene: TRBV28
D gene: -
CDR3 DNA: TGTGCCAGCAGTCTTTATAATTCACCCCTCCACTTT
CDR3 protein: CASSLYNSPLHF

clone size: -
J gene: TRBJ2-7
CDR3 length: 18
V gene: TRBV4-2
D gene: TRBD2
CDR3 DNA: TGTGCCAGCAGCCAGGGACTAGCGGGCAATCAACTCTCCTACGAGCAGTACTTC
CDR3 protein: CASSQGLAGNQLSYEQYF

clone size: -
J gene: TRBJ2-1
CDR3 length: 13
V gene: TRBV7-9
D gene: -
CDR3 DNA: TGTGCCAGCAGCTTAGATGCGGGGGCAGAGCAGTTCTTC
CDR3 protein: CASSLDAGAEQFF

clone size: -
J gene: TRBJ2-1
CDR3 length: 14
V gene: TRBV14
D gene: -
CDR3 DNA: TGTGCCAGCAGCCAAGATTTGCTACGGGATGAGCAGTTCTTC
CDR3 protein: CASSQDLLRDEQFF

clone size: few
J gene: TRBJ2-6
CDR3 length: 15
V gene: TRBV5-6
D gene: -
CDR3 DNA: TGTGCCAGCAGCTGGAGGTTCGCTGGGGCCAACGTCCTGACTTTC
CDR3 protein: CASSWRFAGANVLTF

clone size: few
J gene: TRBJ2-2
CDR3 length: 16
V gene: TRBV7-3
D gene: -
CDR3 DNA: TGTGCCAGCAGCTTACGCTCAGCGATAGGCACCGGGGAGCTGTTTTTT
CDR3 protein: CASSLRSAIGTGELFF

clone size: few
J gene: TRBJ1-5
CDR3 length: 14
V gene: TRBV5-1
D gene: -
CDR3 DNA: TGCGCCAGCAGCCCGACAGGAATAGATCAGCCCCAGCATTTT
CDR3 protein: CASSPTGIDQPQHF

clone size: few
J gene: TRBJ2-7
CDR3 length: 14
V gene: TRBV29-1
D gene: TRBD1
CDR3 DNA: TGCAGCGTGGGGGGACAGGCGCGCTCCTACGAGCAGTACTTC
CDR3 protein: CSVGGQARSYEQYF

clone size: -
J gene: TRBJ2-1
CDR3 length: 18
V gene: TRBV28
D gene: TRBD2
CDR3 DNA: TGTGCCAGCAGCCTTTCCGGACTAGCACCGACGGGCCGGGGTGAGCAGTTCTTC
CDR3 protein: CASSLSGLAPTGRGEQFF

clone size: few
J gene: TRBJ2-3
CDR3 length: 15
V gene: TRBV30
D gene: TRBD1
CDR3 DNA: TGTGCCTATACGACCTCCGGGACAGGGGGCGATACGCAGTATTTT
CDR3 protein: CAYTTSGTGGDTQYF

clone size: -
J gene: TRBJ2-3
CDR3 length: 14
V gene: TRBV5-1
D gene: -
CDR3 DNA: TGCGCCACCAAGAGAGGGAGCGACACAGATACGCAGTATTTT
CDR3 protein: CATKRGSDTDTQYF

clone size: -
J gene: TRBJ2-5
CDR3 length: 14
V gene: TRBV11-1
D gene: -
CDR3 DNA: TGTGCCAGCAGCTTCCTGAATAGAAGGGGGACCCAGTACTTC
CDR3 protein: CASSFLNRRGTQYF

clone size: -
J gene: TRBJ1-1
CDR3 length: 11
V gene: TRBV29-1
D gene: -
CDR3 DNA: TGCAGCGGTGGTCTAAAGGAGGAAGCTTTCTTT
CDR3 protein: CSGGLKEEAFF

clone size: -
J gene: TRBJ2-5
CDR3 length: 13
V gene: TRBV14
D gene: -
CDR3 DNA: TGTGCCAGCAGCCAACAACAGGGACAGACCCAGTACTTC
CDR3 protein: CASSQQQGQTQYF

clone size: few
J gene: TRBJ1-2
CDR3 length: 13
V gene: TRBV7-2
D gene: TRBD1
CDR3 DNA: TGTGCCAGCAGCTTAGACAGGGGTGATGGCTACACCTTC
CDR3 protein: CASSLDRGDGYTF

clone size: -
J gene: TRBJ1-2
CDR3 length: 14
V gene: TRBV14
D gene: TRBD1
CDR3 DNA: TGTGCCAGCAGCCAAGTGGACAGGGACTATGGCTACACCTTC
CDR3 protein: CASSQVDRDYGYTF